This TCR beta chain originates from a study of cytomegalovirus exposure and HLA in healthy donors. Study in general: A subsequent analysis reported that the 120 validation repertoires were produced on the same platform that had also been used for the 666 first-cohort repertoires.

The J segment lost 2 bases and the V segment lost 5 bases, leaving 7 bases of the junction unmatched. The length of the CDR3 is 15 residues. Germline CDR1 reads MNHEY; CDR2 reads SVGAGI. The donors were members of the roughly 120-subject validation cohort (separate from the approximately 670-subject first cohort). On this clone itself: The antigen remains undetermined.

TCRdb's table, derived via immunoSEQ multiplex PCR, lists solely in-frame clones and lacks some. This sample has about 49,000 clones; roughly nine tenths occur once, and the top ten carry more than 1.4%. Study-wide results and limits: The finding came from a later analysis; first-cohort TCR clusters tended to co-occur in the roughly 110 validation repertoires. The investigators catalogued 150 to 200 TCR beta chains as cytomegalovirus-associated.

This receptor was identified in a man between 18 and 29 years old in good health and CMV-seronegative. The V and J genes are TRBV6-5 and TRBJ2-7; TRBD2 matches at 9 bases. Sequenced sample: PBMCs. CDR3 DNA: TGTGCCAGCAGTCCAGAGGGACTAGCCGCCTACGAGCAGTACTTC. It translates to CASSPEGLAAYEQYF.